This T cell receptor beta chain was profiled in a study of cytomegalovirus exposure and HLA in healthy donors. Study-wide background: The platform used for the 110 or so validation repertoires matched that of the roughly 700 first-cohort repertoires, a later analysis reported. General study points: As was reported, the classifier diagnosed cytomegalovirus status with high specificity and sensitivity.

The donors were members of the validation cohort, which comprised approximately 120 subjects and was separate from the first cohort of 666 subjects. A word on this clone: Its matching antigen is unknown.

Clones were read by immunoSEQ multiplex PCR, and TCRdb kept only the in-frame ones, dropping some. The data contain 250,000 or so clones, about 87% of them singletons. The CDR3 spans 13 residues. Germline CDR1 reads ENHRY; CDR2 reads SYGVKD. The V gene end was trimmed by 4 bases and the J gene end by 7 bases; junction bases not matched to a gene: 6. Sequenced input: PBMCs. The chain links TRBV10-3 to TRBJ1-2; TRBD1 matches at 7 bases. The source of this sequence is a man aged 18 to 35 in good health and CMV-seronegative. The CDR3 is CAISADRAGGYTF. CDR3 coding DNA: TGTGCCATCAGTGCCGACAGGGCGGGTGGCTACACCTTC.